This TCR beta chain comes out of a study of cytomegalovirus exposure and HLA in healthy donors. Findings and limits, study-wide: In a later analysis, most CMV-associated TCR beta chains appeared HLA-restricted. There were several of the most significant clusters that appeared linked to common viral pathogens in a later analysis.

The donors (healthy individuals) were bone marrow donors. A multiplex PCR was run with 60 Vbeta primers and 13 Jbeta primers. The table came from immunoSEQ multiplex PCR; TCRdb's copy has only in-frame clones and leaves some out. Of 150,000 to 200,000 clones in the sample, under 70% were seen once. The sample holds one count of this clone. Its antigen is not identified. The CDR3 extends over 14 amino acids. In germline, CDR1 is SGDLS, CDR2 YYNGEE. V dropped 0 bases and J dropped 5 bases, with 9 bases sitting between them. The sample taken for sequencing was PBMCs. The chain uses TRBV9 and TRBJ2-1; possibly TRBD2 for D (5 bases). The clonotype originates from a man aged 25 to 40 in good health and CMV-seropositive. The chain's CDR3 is CASSVAGNNNEQFF. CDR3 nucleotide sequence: TGTGCCAGCAGCGTAGCGGGGAACAACAATGAGCAGTTCTTC.